This passage covers 32 T cell receptor beta chains from one sample sequenced in a study of blood T cells in healthy people across ages. PCR was performed a second time for roughly 7 to 12 cycles using a sample-barcoded 5' primer and a J-beta primer mix. TCRdb independently ran MiXCR on the 5' RACE reads; one entry per CDR3 protein. The table lists about 570,000 distinct CDR3 sequences, 27% of them singletons, with about a fifth in the top ten. Sequences were obtained from blood. Source of these receptors: a woman in her sixties or seventies in good health.

About this clonotype itself: Its ends do not fully match the called genes, so a read error is possible. The J gene is TRBJ1-1, the V gene TRBV20-1; 9 positions match TRBD1. Germline-derived CDR1 and CDR2 are DFQATT and SNEGSKA (reference sequence). The CDR3 covers 12 residues. The CDR3 loop reads CKVGQGDTEAFF. CDR3 coding DNA: TGTAAGGTGGGACAGGGTGACACTGAAGCTTTCTTT.

This clonotype was observed a few times. The J gene is TRBJ2-5, the V gene TRBV5-1; D is undetermined. CDR3 length equals 14 residues. Deletions cut 3 bases from V and 1 base from J, with 10 bases between. From germline, CDR1 is SGHRS and CDR2 YFSETQ. As DNA, the CDR3 is TGCGCCAGCAGCTCTCGCGGTGTCCAAGAGACCCAGTACTTC. It specifies CASSSRGVQETQYF.

The chain combines TRBV12-3 or TRBV12-4 with TRBJ1-1; D is possibly TRBD1 (5 bases). Deletions cut 7 bases from V and 4 bases from J, with 13 bases between. The CDR3 totals 13 residues. The CDR3 region has the DNA TGTGCCAGCAACTGGGGGGGTGGCACTGAAGCTTTCTTT. This encodes CASNWGGGTEAFF.

The V and J genes are TRBV9 and TRBJ2-1; 11 bases map to TRBD2. Germline V gene sequence: CDR1 SGDLS, CDR2 YYNGEE. Losses at the gene ends were 4 bases for V and 4 bases for J; bases not matched to a gene: 7. CDR3 length: 16 residues. CDR3 DNA sequence: TGTGCCAGCAGCCCCACGGGGACTAGCGGTTACAATGAGCAGTTCTTC. Translating it yields CASSPTGTSGYNEQFF.

Regarding this clonotype: Its ends do not fully match the called genes, so a read error is possible. This rearrangement joins TRBV2 to TRBJ1-4; D perhaps matches TRBD1 (6 bases). Looked up from germline, CDR1 is SNHLY and CDR2 is FYNNEI. This CDR3 has 15 amino acids. The CDR3 DNA reads as TGTGCCAGCAGTTACCAACAGGGCCCTAATGAAAAGCTGTTTTTT. This translates into CASSYQQGPNEKLFF. The variable domain in full, with the rest retrieved from reference TRBV2 and TRBJ1-4, is EPEVTQTPSHQVTQMGQEVILRCVPISNHLYFYWYRQILGQKVEFLVSFYNNEISEKSEIFDDQFSVERPDGSNFTLKIRSTKLEDSAMYFCASSYQQGPNEKLFFGSGTQLSVL.

The sample holds a few counts of this clonotype. The CDR3 loop reads CASAGGSTDTQYF. The CDR3 DNA reads as TGTGCCAGCGCTGGAGGGAGCACAGATACGCAGTATTTT. The chain employs TRBV28 and TRBJ2-3; maybe TRBD2 (6 bases). V lost 8 bases to trimming and J lost 0 bases, with 9 bases between them. CDR1 and CDR2 from the germline V gene are MDHEN and SYDVKM. The CDR3 extends over 13 amino acids.

The chain recombines TRBV25-1 with TRBJ2-5; D remains unclear. Germline loops: CDR1 MGHDK, CDR2 SYGVNS. This CDR3 region has 14 residues. V lost 5 bases and J 3 bases, leaving 13 bases between the germline ends. In DNA form, the CDR3 reads TGTGCCAGCAGTCCCTTTACGGTGGAAGAGACCCAGTACTTC. Protein sequence: CASSPFTVEETQYF.

The chain links TRBV7-3 to TRBJ2-3; weak D call: TRBD2 (6 bases). The germline CDR1 and CDR2 sequences are SGHTA and FQGTGA. CDR3 length equals 12 residues. The germline V and J ends were trimmed by 5 bases and 14 bases, with 17 bases remaining between them. The CDR3 here is CASSVAGTDPYF. CDR3 nucleotide sequence: TGTGCCAGCAGCGTCGCGGGGACCGACCCGTATTTT.

This clonotype was seen repeatedly, ten times or more. The genes are TRBV12-3 or TRBV12-4 and TRBJ2-2; D remains unclear. V lost 5 bases and J lost 8, with 12 bases in between. This CDR3 region has 13 residues. Here the CDR3 DNA reads TGTGCCAGCAGTCTTCGGGCGACGGGGGAGCTGTTTTTT. Translated, it gives CASSLRATGELFF.

The CDR3 is CASGPAGGLVETQYF. The CDR3 DNA follows: TGTGCCAGCGGTCCCGCGGGGGGCCTGGTAGAGACCCAGTACTTC. This rearrangement joins TRBV9 to TRBJ2-5; the match to TRBD2 covers 8 bases. V was clipped by 7 bases and J by 4 bases; unmatched bases: 12. Germline CDR1 reads SGDLS; CDR2 reads YYNGEE. The CDR3 runs 15 residues.

The chain links TRBV6-2 or TRBV6-3 to TRBJ1-5, with TRBD1 as a possible D gene (6 bases). V dropped 2 bases and J dropped 5 bases, with 13 bases sitting between them. The CDR3 extends over 15 amino acids. Germline V gives CDR1 MNHEY, CDR2 SVGEGT. The CDR3 DNA reads TGTGCCAGCAGTTACCTGACAGGCATGGATCAGCCCCAGCATTTT. Its protein product is CASSYLTGMDQPQHF.

The V and J genes are TRBV7-7 and TRBJ1-4; a possible D gene is TRBD1 (5 bases). Trimming pared 5 bases from V and 4 bases from J, leaving 17 bases between. This CDR3 region has 16 residues. Germline V gene lookup returns CDR1 SSHAT and CDR2 FNYEAQ (reference sequence). CDR3 sequence (DNA): TGTGCCAGCAGCGGTGAGGCGACAGCGGTTAATGAAAAACTGTTTTTT. As protein: CASSGEATAVNEKLFF.

The sample holds a few counts of this clonotype. The rearrangement joins TRBV2 to TRBJ2-5; D gene ambiguous. Germline CDR1 reads SNHLY; CDR2 reads FYNNEI. The CDR3 is made up of 16 amino acids. The V and J ends lost 1 base and 7 bases respectively, with 19 bases between them. The DNA for the CDR3 is TGTGCCAGCAGTGAAGTTGGGAAGGCGGATTTAGGGACCCAGTACTTC. Amino acid sequence: CASSEVGKADLGTQYF.

The rearrangement uses TRBV12-3 or TRBV12-4 and TRBJ2-3; maybe TRBD2 (6 bases). This CDR3 comprises 13 residues. The V end was cut by 4 bases, the J end by 10 bases, with 15 bases between. The CDR3 reads CASSSVPSGAQYF. DNA for the CDR3: TGTGCCAGCAGTTCCGTGCCCTCGGGGGCGCAGTATTTT.

V gene TRBV5-1 combines with J gene TRBJ2-5; 13 bases map to TRBD2. From germline, CDR1 is SGHRS and CDR2 YFSETQ. CDR3 length equals 17 residues. The J segment lost 10 bases and the V segment lost 3 bases, leaving 15 bases of the junction unmatched. In DNA, the CDR3 is TGCGCCAGCAGCTCTGGACTAGCGGGGGCCCGATGGAGGGTCCAGTACTTC. Protein sequence: CASSSGLAGARWRVQYF.

The chain uses TRBV10-1 and TRBJ2-3; D is possibly TRBD1 (7 bases). The CDR3 has 16 amino acids. Germline values: CDR1 WNHNN, CDR2 SYGVQD (reference sequence). V lost 3 bases and J lost 2, with 15 bases in between. CDR3 protein: CASSDGGQPTTDTQYF. The CDR3 bases are TGCGCCAGCAGTGACGGGGGACAGCCAACCACAGATACGCAGTATTTT.

The chain has TRBV7-7 and TRBJ1-1; D is unclear. V lost 1 base to trimming and J lost 0 bases, with 12 bases between them. CDR1 SSHAT and CDR2 FNYEAQ come from the germline V gene (reference sequence). The CDR3 has 16 amino acids. CDR3: CASSLGIGNLNTEAFF. The CDR3 nucleotides read TGTGCCAGCAGCTTAGGGATAGGGAACTTGAACACTGAAGCTTTCTTT.

V gene TRBV5-1 combines with J gene TRBJ2-3; 7 bases line up with TRBD1. CDR3 size: 15 residues. The germline gives CDR1 SGHRS, CDR2 YFSETQ. V dropped 5 bases and J dropped 0; count of bases not matched to a gene: 6. DNA for the CDR3: TGCGCCAGCAGGCCAGGGGGTGAGAGCACAGATACGCAGTATTTT. Encoded protein: CASRPGGESTDTQYF.

On this clonotype: An end of the junction differs from the germline gene, which may be a read error. The V call is TRBV11-3, the J call TRBJ2-5; no definite D call. Germline V CDR1 and CDR2: SGHNT, YENEEA. The CDR3 consists of 15 residues. The CDR3, as DNA: TGTACCAGCAGCTTAAACACCTCGCCGGGAGAGACCCAGTACTTC. As protein: CTSSLNTSPGETQYF.

Here the CDR3 DNA reads TGTGCCAGCAGATCCCGGACTGGAGAAGAGACCCAGTACTTC. Amino acids: CASRSRTGEETQYF. The rearrangement joins TRBV2 to TRBJ2-5; a weak D match, TRBD2 (5 bases). Germline V gene data show CDR1 as SNHLY and CDR2 as FYNNEI. The CDR3 consists of 14 residues. Trimming took off 6 bases at V and 3 bases at J, with 14 bases between the two ends.

Here the CDR3 reads CASSLLSSRGSGNTIYF. The CDR3 region has the DNA TGTGCCAGCAGTTTGCTAAGCTCCAGGGGATCTGGAAACACCATATATTTT. This chain uses TRBV27 with TRBJ1-3; a possible D gene is TRBD1 (6 bases). V lost 3 bases and J lost 1, with 16 bases in between. The germline gives CDR1 MNHEY, CDR2 SMNVEV (reference sequence). The CDR3 covers 17 residues.

This sequence joins TRBV20-1 and TRBJ2-3; D is uncertain. V lost 0 bases and J 6 bases, leaving 13 bases between the germline ends. This CDR3 is 14 amino acids long. Germline lookup yields CDR1 DFQATT and CDR2 SNEGSKA (reference sequence). The CDR3 protein is CSARDSLIGDTQYF. CDR3 in DNA: TGCAGTGCTAGAGATTCGCTTATCGGGGATACGCAGTATTTT.

V and J are TRBV7-6 and TRBJ2-2; TRBD2 is a possible D gene (6 bases). The V and J ends lost 4 bases and 0 bases respectively, with 15 bases between them. Germline assignment: CDR1 SGHVS and CDR2 FNYEAQ. The CDR3 contains 17 residues. CDR3 sequence reads: CASSYSNRGSNTGELFF. The CDR3, as DNA: TGTGCCAGCAGCTACTCAAATCGGGGGTCGAACACCGGGGAGCTGTTTTTT. Based on the CDR3 plus reference TRBV7-6 and TRBJ2-2, the full variable domain is GAGVSQSPRYKVTKRGQDVALRCDPISGHVSLYWYRQALGQGPEFLTYFNYEAQQDKSGLPNDRFSAERPEGSISTLTIQRTEQRDSAMYRCASSYSNRGSNTGELFFGEGSRLTVL.

This clonotype was detected a few times. This rearrangement joins TRBV11-1 to TRBJ2-4, with D tentatively TRBD1 (6 bases). The V gene's germline CDR1 is SGHAT and CDR2 FQDESV (reference sequence). Deletions cut 3 bases from V and 7 bases from J, with 10 bases between. This CDR3 has 13 amino acids. The DNA for the CDR3 is TGTGCCAGCAGCTTGACAACAGGGAACATTCAGTACTTC. Translation: CASSLTTGNIQYF. The full variable domain, completed using reference TRBV11-1 and TRBJ2-4, is EAEVAQSPRYKITEKSQAVAFWCDPISGHATLYWYRQILGQGPELLVQFQDESVVDDSQLPKDRFSAERLKGVDSTLKIQPAELGDSAMYLCASSLTTGNIQYFGAGTRLSVL.

The gene calls are TRBV20-1 and TRBJ2-3, with 10 positions matching TRBD2. The CDR3 length is 17 residues. Trimming took 0 bases from V and 5 from J; bases not matched to a gene: 11. Germline CDR1 is DFQATT and CDR2 is SNEGSKA (reference sequence). CDR3 in amino acids: CSARDPSGASGGDTQYF. In DNA form, the CDR3 reads TGCAGTGCTAGAGATCCCTCGGGGGCTAGCGGGGGAGATACGCAGTATTTT.

The chain recombines TRBV11-2 with TRBJ2-5, with 9 bases aligning to TRBD2. The trim removed 0 bases at V and 4 bases at J, leaving 12 bases unmatched. The germline CDR1 and CDR2 sequences are SGHAT and FQNNGV. CDR3 size: 18 residues. CDR3 bases: TGTGCCAGCAGCTTAGAACTTGGGGCTAGCGGGGTCAGAGAGACCCAGTACTTC. Translated: CASSLELGASGVRETQYF.

This chain links TRBV30 with TRBJ1-6; D might be TRBD1 (5 bases). Germline V gene sequence: CDR1 GTSNPN, CDR2 SVGIG (reference sequence). Trimming took 3 bases from V and 7 from J, leaving 10 bases between them. CDR3 length: 13 amino acids. The CDR3 DNA sequence: TGTGCCTGGAGGGTAGGGGTCAATTCACCCCTCCACTTT. Its translation is CAWRVGVNSPLHF.

This clonotype was detected once. The chain carries TRBV4-3 and TRBJ2-1; the D gene could be TRBD1 or TRBD2 (5 bases each). The CDR3 length is 15 residues. Trimming shortened V by 0 bases and J by 3 bases, and 9 bases separated the two germline ends. Germline V lookup: CDR1 LGHNA, CDR2 YSLEER. The CDR3 DNA reads as TGCGCCAGCAGCCAAGATGTGGGGGTCTACAATGAGCAGTTCTTC. It specifies CASSQDVGVYNEQFF.

The chain recombines TRBV7-2 with TRBJ2-2; D might be TRBD2 (6 bases). Germline V gives CDR1 SGHTA, CDR2 FQGNSA. V was pared by 4 bases and J by 4 bases, with 10 bases between. The CDR3 runs to 14 residues. The chain's CDR3 is CASSSGLRTGELFF. CDR3 coding DNA: TGTGCCAGCAGCTCGGGACTCCGCACCGGGGAGCTGTTTTTT.

This sequence joins TRBV4-3 and TRBJ2-5; a weak D match, TRBD1 (5 bases). The germline gives CDR1 LGHNA, CDR2 YSLEER. V shed 0 bases and J shed 5 bases, with 10 bases lying between them. The CDR3 is 14 amino acids. For the CDR3, the DNA is TGCGCCAGCAGCCAAGAAAGGGGCGTGGAGACCCAGTACTTC. It encodes CASSQERGVETQYF.

This rearrangement joins TRBV19 to TRBJ1-1; D gene uncertain. V lost 9 bases, J lost 4 bases, and 9 bases lay in between. CDR3 size: 11 residues. Germline-derived CDR1 and CDR2 are LNHDA and SQIVND (reference sequence). The chain's CDR3 is CARSEGTEAFF. Here the CDR3 DNA reads TGTGCCAGGTCGGAGGGCACTGAAGCTTTCTTT. Combining the CDR3 with reference TRBV19 and TRBJ1-1 gives the whole variable domain DGGITQSPKYLFRKEGQNVTLSCEQNLNHDAMYWYRQDPGQGLRLIYYSQIVNDFQKGDIAEGYSVSREKKESFPLTVTSAQKNPTAFYLCARSEGTEAFFGQGTRLTVV.

This clonotype was observed a handful of times. The V call is TRBV24-1, the J call TRBJ2-7, with 8 bases aligning to TRBD1. The ends lost 4 bases at V and 6 bases at J; junction bases unmatched: 10. CDR3 length: 15 amino acids. Per germline, CDR1 KGHDR and CDR2 SFDVKD. The CDR3 DNA sequence: TGTGCCACCAGTGACCCCGGACAGGGAAGTTTCGAGCAGTACTTC. This translates into CATSDPGQGSFEQYF.